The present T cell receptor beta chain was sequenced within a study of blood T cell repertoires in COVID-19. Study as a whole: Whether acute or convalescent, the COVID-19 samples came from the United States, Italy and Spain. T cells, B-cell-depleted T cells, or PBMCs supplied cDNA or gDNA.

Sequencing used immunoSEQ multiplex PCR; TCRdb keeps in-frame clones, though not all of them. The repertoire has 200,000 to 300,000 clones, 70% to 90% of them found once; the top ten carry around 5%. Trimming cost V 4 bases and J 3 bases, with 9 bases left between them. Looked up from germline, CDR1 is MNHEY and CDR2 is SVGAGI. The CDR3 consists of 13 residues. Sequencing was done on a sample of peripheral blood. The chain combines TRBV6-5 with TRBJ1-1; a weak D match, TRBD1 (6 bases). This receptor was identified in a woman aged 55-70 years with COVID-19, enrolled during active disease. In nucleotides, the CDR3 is TGTGCCAGCAGTTTAGGGGGGGACACTGAAGCTTTCTTT. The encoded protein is CASSLGGDTEAFF.